Shown below are 8 T cell receptor beta chains from a single sample sequenced in a study of Graves' ophthalmopathy and Graves' hyperthyroidism. Amplifying from RNA transcripts, the study obtained TCR beta CDR3 regions. First-round RT-PCR used HTBI primers; second-round multiplex PCR followed. MiXCR, applied by TCRdb to the multiplex PCR reads, yields one record per CDR3 protein. Seen here are approximately 500,000 distinct CDR3 sequences, roughly an eighth observed once, and the top ten hold 9.8%. Material for sequencing was blood. The receptor set was obtained from a woman aged 25 to 39 with Graves' ophthalmopathy.

This clonotype was detected a few times. The V call is TRBV28, the J call TRBJ2-3; 14 nucleotides agree with TRBD2. Germline V lookup: CDR1 MDHEN, CDR2 SYDVKM. After removal of 6 bases from V and 7 bases from J, the junction contained 6 bases not matched to a gene. The CDR3 sequence is 15 residues long. CDR3 in amino acids: CASRRGTSGRHTQYF. The CDR3 DNA follows: TGTGCCAGCAGACGCGGGACTAGCGGGAGACATACGCAGTATTTT.

This clonotype has ten or more counts. This sequence joins TRBV12-3 or TRBV12-4 and TRBJ1-2; D uncertain. The CDR3 contains 14 residues. Trimming stripped 5 bases from V and 4 bases from J, with 14 bases between. CDR3 region: CASSAGYRFYGYTF. CDR3 in DNA: TGTGCCAGCAGTGCCGGGTACCGATTCTATGGCTACACCTTC.

This chain links TRBV27 with TRBJ1-2; D is undetermined. The CDR3 loop spans 16 amino acids. Germline V gives CDR1 MNHEY, CDR2 SMNVEV (reference sequence). V was trimmed by 4 bases and J by 6 bases, leaving 21 bases between them. CDR3 sequence reads: CASSSREGIQIDGYTF. CDR3 nucleotides: TGTGCCAGCAGTTCCCGAGAGGGAATTCAGATCGATGGCTACACCTTC.

This clonotype was recorded many times. The chain combines TRBV24-1 with TRBJ2-7, with D possibly matching TRBD2 (5 bases). The CDR3 is made up of 15 amino acids. V dropped 7 bases and J dropped 1 base, with 16 bases sitting between them. Germline CDR1 reads KGHDR; CDR2 reads SFDVKD. The DNA of the CDR3 is TGTGCCACCAGGGGTCCACGACGGGGATCCTACGAGCAGTACTTC. The encoded protein is CATRGPRRGSYEQYF.

This clonotype was recorded many times. The chain combines TRBV6-5 with TRBJ2-5; the D is unclear. The CDR3 has 15 residues. V dropped 4 bases and J dropped 4 bases, with 16 bases sitting between them. Germline assignment: CDR1 MNHEY and CDR2 SVGAGI. In DNA form, the CDR3 reads TGTGCCAGCAGTTCCCACCGGTGGCTCGGAGAGACCCAGTACTTC. Its protein product is CASSSHRWLGETQYF.

This clonotype was observed at least ten times. The rearrangement joins TRBV13 to TRBJ1-1; D gene unclear. The length of the CDR3 is 16 residues. Looked up from germline, CDR1 is PRHDT and CDR2 is FYEKMQ (reference sequence). V dropped 5 bases and J dropped 8 bases, with 24 bases sitting between them. The CDR3 DNA follows: TGTGCCAGCAGCCAAAAAGGTCCAGGCAGTGGAGGCGAAGCTTTCTTT. Translation: CASSQKGPGSGGEAFF.

This clonotype has at least ten counts. The chain links TRBV20-1 to TRBJ2-5; D perhaps matches TRBD2 (6 bases). CDR3 length: 13 amino acids. In germline, CDR1 is DFQATT, CDR2 SNEGSKA (reference sequence). CDR3 sequence: CRVYGGTGETQYF. The CDR3 bases are TGCAGGGTGTATGGGGGGACCGGAGAGACCCAGTACTTC.

This clonotype came up many times. The chain has TRBV7-3 and TRBJ2-7; tentative D call: TRBD2 (6 bases). The CDR3 extends over 14 amino acids. Germline loops: CDR1 SGHTA, CDR2 FQGTGA. The V end lost 4 bases, the J end lost 6 bases, and 16 bases lay between the germline ends. Here the CDR3 reads CASSSSGSGSEQYF. The CDR3 DNA sequence: TGTGCCAGCAGCTCCAGCGGGTCCGGTAGCGAGCAGTACTTC.